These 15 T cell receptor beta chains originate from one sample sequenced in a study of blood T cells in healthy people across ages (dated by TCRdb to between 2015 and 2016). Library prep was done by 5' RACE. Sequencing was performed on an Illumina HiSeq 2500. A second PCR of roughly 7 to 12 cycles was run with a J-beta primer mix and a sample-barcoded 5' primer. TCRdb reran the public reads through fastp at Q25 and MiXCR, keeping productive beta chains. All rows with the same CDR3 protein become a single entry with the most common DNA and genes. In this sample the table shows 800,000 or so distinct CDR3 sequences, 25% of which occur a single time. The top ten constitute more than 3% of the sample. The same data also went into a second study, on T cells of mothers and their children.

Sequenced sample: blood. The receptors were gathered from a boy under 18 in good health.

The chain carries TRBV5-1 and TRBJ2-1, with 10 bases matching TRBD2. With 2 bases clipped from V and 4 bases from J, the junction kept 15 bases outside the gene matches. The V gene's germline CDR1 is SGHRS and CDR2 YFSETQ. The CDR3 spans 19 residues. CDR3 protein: CASSLISKIKLAGYNEQFF. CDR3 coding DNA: TGCGCCAGCAGCTTAATAAGTAAGATCAAACTAGCGGGATACAATGAGCAGTTCTTC.

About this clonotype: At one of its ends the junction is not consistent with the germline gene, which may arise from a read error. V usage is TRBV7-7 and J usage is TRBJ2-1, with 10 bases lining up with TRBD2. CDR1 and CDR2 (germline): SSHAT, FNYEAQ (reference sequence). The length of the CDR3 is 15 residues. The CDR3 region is CASSPGVAGGYEQFF. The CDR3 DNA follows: TGTGCTAGCAGCCCCGGGGTAGCGGGAGGTTATGAGCAGTTCTTC.

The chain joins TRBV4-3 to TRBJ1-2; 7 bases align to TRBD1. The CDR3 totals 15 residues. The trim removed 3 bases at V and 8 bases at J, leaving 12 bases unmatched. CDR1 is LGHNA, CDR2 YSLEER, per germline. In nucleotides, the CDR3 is TGCGCCAGCAGCCAGACTCCCAGGGGGGCTGAAGGCTACACCTTC. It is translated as CASSQTPRGAEGYTF.

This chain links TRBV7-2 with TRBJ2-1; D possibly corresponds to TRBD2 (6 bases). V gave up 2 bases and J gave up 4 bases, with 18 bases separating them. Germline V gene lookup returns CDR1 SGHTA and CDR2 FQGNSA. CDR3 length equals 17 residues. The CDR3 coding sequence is TGTGCCAGCAGCTTAATATTCGGGGGAGCGGATTACAATGAGCAGTTCTTC. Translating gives CASSLIFGGADYNEQFF.

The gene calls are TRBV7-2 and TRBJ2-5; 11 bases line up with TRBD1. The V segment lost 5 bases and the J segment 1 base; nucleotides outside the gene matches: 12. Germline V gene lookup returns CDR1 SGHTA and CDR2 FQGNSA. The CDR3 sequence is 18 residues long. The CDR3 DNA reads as TGTGCCAGCAGCGCCCATTCCGGGACAGGGGGTTCCCAAGAGACCCAGTACTTC. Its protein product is CASSAHSGTGGSQETQYF.

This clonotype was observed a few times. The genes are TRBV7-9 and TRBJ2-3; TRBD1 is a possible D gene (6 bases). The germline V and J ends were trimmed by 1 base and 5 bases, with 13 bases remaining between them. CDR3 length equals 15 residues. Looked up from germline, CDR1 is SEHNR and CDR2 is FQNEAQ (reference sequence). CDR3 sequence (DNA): TGTGCCAGCAGCTTAGAACCGCAGGGGATAGATACGCAGTATTTT. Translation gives CASSLEPQGIDTQYF.

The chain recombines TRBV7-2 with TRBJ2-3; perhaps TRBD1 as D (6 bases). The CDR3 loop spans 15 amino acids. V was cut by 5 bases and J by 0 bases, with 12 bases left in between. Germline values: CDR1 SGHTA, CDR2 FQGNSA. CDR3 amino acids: CASSEDRRSTDTQYF. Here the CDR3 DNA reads TGTGCCAGCAGCGAGGACAGACGAAGCACAGATACGCAGTATTTT.

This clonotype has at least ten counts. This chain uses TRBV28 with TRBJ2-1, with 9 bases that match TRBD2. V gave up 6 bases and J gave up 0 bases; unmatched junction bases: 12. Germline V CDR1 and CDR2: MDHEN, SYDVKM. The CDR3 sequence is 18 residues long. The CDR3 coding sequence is TGTGCCAGCAGCCTCGTGGGAGCGGGAGGCAGCTCCTACAATGAGCAGTTCTTC. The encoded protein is CASSLVGAGGSSYNEQFF.

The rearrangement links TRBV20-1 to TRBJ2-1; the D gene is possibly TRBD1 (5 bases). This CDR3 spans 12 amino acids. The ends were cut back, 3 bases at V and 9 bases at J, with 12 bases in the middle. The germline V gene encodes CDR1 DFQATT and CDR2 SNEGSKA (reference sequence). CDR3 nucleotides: TGCAGTGCTAGGGGCAGGGTCTTTGAGCAGTTCTTC. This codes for CSARGRVFEQFF.

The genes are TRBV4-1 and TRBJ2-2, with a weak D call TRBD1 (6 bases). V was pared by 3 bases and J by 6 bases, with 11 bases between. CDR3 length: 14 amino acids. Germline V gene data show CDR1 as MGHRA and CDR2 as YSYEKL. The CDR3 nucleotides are TGCGCCAGCAGCCATGGGCCAGGGGCCGGGGAGCTGTTTTTT. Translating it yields CASSHGPGAGELFF.

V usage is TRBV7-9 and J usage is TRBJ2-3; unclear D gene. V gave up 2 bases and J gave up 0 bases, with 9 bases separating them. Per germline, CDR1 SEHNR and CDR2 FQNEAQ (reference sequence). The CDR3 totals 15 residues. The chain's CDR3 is CASSLSLTSTDTQYF. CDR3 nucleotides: TGTGCCAGCAGCTTAAGTCTCACTAGCACAGATACGCAGTATTTT.

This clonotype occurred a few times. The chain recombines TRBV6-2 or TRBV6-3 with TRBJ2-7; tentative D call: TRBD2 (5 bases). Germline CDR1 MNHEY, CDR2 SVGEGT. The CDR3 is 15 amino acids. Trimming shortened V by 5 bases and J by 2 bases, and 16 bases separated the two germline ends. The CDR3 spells CASSQLRGSTYEQYF. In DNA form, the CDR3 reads TGTGCCAGCAGTCAACTTCGGGGATCAACCTACGAGCAGTACTTC.

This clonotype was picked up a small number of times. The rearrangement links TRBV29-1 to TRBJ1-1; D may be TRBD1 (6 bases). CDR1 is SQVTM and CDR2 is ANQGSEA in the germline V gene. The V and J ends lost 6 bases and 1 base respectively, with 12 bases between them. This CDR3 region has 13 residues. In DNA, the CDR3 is TGCAGCGTCCGGGGGCTGGCGAACACTGAAGCTTTCTTT. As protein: CSVRGLANTEAFF. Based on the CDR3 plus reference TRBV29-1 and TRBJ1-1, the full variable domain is SAVISQKPSRDICQRGTSLTIQCQVDSQVTMMFWYRQQPGQSLTLIATANQGSEATYESGFVIDKFPISRPNLTFSTLTVSNMSPEDSSIYLCSVRGLANTEAFFGQGTRLTVV.

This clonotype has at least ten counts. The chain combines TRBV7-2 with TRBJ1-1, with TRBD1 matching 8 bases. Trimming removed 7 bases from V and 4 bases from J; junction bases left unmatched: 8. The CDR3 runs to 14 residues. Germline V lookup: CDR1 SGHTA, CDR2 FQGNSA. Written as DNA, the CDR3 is TGTGCCAGCATGCAGGGGGCGCGCGGCACTGAAGCTTTCTTT. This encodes CASMQGARGTEAFF.

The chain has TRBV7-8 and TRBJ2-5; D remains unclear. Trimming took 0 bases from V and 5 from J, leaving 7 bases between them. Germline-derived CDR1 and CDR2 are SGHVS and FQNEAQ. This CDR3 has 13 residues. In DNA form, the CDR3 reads TGTGCCAGCAGCTTAGCGTTCGTGGAGACCCAGTACTTC. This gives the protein CASSLAFVETQYF.